This T cell receptor beta chain was captured by sequencing in a study of beta chain features in type 1 diabetes. Study-wide points: For cells with high TCR expression, cDNA sequencing could yield over-representation. Within each of all four CD4+ subsets, Type 1 diabetes patients had TCRB CDR3s that were moderately but significantly shorter. Among type 1 diabetes patients, VDJ junctions had fewer insertions and more deletions.

Only a few counts were recorded for this clone. Its antigen is as yet unknown. V gave up 6 bases and J gave up 2 bases; unmatched junction bases: 4. The germline CDR1 and CDR2 sequences are SEHNR and FQNEAQ (reference sequence). The CDR3 length is 15 residues. Investigators reverse transcribed all isolated RNA, so they sequenced expressed TCRB transcripts. Assay used: immunoSEQ multiplex PCR; TCRdb lists only in-frame clones, some missing. The data show 900,000 or so clones, roughly a sixth seen once. Sorting of CD4+ naive, central memory, regulatory and stem cell-like memory cells was performed via CD45RO/CCR7/CD25/CD127/CD95/CD27.

The chain employs TRBV7-9 and TRBJ2-5; TRBD1 agrees at 12 bases. The sequencing input was naive CD4+ T cells from blood. The TCR sequence derives from a woman aged 18-29 years in good health. CDR3: CASRKGQGAQETQYF. The CDR3 nucleotides read TGTGCCAGCAGGAAGGGACAGGGGGCACAAGAGACCCAGTACTTC.